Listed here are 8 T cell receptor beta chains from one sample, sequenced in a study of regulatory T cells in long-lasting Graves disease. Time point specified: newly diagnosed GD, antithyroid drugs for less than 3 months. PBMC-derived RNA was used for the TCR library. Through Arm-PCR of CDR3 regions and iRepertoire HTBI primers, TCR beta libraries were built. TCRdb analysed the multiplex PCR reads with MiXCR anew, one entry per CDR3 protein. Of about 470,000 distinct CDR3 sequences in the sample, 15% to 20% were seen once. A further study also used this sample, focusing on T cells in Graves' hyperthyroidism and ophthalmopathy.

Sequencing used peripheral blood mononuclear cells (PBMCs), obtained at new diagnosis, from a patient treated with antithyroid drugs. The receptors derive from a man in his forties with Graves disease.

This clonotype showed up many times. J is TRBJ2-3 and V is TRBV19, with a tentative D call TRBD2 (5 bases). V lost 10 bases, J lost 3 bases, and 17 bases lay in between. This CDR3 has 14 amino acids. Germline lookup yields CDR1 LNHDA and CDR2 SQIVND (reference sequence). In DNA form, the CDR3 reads TGTGCCACCAGGATTCGAGAGGGAACAGATACGCAGTATTTT. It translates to CATRIREGTDTQYF.

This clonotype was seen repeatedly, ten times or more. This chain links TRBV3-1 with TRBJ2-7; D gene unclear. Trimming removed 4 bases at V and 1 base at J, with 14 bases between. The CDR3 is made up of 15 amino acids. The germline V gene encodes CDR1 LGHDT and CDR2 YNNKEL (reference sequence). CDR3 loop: CASSLGSYLSYEQYF. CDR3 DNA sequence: TGTGCCAGCAGCCTTGGGTCCTATCTTTCCTACGAGCAGTACTTC.

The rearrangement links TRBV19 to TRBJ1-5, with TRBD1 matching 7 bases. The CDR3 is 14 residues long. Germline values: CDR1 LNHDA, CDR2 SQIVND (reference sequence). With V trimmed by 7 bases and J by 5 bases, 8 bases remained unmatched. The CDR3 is CASTRTGQHQPQHF. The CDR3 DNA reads TGTGCCAGTACTCGGACAGGTCAACATCAGCCCCAGCATTTT.

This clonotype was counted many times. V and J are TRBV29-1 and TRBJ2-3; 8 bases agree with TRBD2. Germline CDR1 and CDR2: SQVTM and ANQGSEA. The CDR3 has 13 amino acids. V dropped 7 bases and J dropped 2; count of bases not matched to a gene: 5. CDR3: CSDIAGYTDTQYF. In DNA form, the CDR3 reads TGCAGCGATATAGCGGGGTACACAGATACGCAGTATTTT.

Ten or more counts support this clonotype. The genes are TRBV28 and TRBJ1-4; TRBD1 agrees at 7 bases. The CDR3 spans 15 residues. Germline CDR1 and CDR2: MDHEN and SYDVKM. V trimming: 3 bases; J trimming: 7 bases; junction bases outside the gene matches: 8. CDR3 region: CASSFGNRGGEKLFF. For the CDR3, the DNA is TGTGCCAGCAGTTTCGGGAACAGGGGTGGTGAAAAACTGTTTTTT.

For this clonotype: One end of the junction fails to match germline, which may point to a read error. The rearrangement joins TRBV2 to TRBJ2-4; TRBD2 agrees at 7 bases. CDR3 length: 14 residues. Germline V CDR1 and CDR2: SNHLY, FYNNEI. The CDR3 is CASGQAGTGATRYF. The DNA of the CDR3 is TGTGCCAGCGGGCAAGCGGGGACTGGCGCTACGCGGTATTTT.

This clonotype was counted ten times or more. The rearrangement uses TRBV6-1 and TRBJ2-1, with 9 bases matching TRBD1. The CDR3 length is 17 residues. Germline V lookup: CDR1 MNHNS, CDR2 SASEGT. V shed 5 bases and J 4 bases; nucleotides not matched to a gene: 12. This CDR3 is CASSRPTTGGAYNEQFF. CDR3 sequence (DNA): TGTGCCAGCAGTCGACCAACGACAGGGGGTGCGTACAATGAGCAGTTCTTC.

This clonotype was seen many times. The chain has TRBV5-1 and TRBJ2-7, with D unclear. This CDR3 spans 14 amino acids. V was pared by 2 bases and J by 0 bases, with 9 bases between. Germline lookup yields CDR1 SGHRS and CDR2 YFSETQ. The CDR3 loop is CASSFTDSSYEQYF. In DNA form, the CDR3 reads TGCGCCAGCAGCTTCACAGATAGCTCCTACGAGCAGTACTTC.